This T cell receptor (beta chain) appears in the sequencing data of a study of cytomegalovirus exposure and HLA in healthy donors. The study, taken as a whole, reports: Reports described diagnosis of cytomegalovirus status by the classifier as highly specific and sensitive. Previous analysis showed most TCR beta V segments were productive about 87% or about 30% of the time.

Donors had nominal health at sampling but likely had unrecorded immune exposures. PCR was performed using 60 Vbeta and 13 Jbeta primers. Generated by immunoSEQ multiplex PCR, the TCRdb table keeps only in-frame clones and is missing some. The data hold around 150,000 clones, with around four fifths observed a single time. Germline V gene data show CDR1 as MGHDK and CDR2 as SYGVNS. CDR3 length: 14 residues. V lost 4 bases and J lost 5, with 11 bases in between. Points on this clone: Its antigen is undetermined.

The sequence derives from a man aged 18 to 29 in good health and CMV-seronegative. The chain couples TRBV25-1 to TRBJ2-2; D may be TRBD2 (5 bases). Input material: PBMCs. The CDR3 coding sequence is TGTGCCAGCAGTGCGGGGAGCGTGACCGGGGAGCTGTTTTTT. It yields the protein CASSAGSVTGELFF.